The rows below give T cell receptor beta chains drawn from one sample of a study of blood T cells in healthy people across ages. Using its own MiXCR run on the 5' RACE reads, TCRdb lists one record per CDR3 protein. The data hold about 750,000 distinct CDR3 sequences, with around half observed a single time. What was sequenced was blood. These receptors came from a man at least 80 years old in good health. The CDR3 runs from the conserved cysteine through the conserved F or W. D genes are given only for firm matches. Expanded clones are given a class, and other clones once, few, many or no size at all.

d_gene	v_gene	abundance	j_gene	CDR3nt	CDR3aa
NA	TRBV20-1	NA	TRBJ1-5	TGCAGTGCTAGAGGGGCAAATAGCAATCAGCCCCAGCATTTT	CSARGANSNQPQHF
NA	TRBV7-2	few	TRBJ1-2	TGTGCCAGCAGCCGAGAGGTCGGAACAGACTATGGCTACACCTTC	CASSREVGTDYGYTF
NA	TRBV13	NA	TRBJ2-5	TGTGCCAGCAGCTCCTCCGGGACGTCAGAGACCCAGTACTTC	CASSSSGTSETQYF
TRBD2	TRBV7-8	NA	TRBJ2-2	TGTGCCAGCACCTTAGCGGGAGGAGGGTTTGCGGACACCGGGGAGCTGTTTTTT	CASTLAGGGFADTGELFF
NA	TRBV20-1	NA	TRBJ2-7	TGCAGTGCTAGTAGGTCGTACGAGCAGTACTTC	CSASRSYEQYF
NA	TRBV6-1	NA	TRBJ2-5	TGTGCCGGCAGTGCAACAGGGAAGGTGGAGACCCAGTACTTC	CAGSATGKVETQYF
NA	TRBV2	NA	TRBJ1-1	TGTGCCAGCAGTCCGGGACTTCGGGGTGAAGCTTTCTTT	CASSPGLRGEAFF
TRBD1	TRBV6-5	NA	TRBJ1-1	TGTGCCAGCAGTACCGGACAGGGGGCTCAAGGGACTGAAGCTTTCTTT	CASSTGQGAQGTEAFF
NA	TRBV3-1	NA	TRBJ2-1	TGTGCCAGCAGCCAGCGGAGGGCTGCGGGAACTTATGTGGGTGAGCAGTTCTTC	CASSQRRAAGTYVGEQFF
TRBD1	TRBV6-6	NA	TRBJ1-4	TGCGCCAGCAGTTACTCGACAGGGACTAATGAAAAACTGTTTTTT	CASSYSTGTNEKLFF
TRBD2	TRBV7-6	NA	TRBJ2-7	TGTGCCAGCAGCGCCAGCGGGAACTCCTACGAGCAGTACTTC	CASSASGNSYEQYF
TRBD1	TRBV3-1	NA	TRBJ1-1	TGTGCCAGCAGCCAGACAGGGGGTGTTACTGAAGCTTTCTTT	CASSQTGGVTEAFF
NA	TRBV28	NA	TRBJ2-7	TGTGCCTCCAGCCGGATGGCTGACGAGCAGTACTTC	CASSRMADEQYF
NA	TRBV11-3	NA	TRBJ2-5	TGTGCCAGCAGCCTCAGCCCTGTGGAGACCCAGTACTTC	CASSLSPVETQYF
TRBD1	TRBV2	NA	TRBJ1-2	TGTGCCAACAGGGACAGCGCTAACTATGGCTACACCTTC	CANRDSANYGYTF
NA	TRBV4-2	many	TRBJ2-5	TGTGCCAGCAGCCAAGAAACGCGGGAAGAGACCCAGTACTTC	CASSQETREETQYF
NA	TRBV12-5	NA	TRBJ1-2	TGTGCTAGTGCCCCCGCGGGAGCCTATGGCTACACCTTC	CASAPAGAYGYTF
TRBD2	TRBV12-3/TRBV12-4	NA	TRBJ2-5	TGTGCCAGCAGTAGGAGCGGGGGGATCCAAGAGACCCAGTACTTC	CASSRSGGIQETQYF
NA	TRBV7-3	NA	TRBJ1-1	TGTGCCAGCAGCTTAAACCCCTTGCCCCCGGACACTGAAGCTTTCTTT	CASSLNPLPPDTEAFF
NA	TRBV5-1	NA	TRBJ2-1	TGCGCCAGCAGCGCTGGAGGGGCCCGGTACAATGAGCAGTTCTTC	CASSAGGARYNEQFF
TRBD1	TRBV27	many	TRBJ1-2	TGTGCCAGCAGTTTATCCCCCACCCCGGGACAGGCGAACTATGGCTACACCTTC	CASSLSPTPGQANYGYTF
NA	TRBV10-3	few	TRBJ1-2	TGTGCCATCAGTGAGGCTAACTATGGCTACACCTTC	CAISEANYGYTF
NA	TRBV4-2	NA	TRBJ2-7	TGTGTCAGCAGCCAAGAATCGGGATACAATGAGCAGTACTTC	CVSSQESGYNEQYF
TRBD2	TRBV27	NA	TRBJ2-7	TGTGCCAGCAGACGCTCCTCGGGACTAGCGGGCCTGACCTACGAGCAGTACTTC	CASRRSSGLAGLTYEQYF
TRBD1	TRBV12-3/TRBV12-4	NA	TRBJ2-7	TGTGCCAGCAGTTTCATCGGGACAGGGTACTCCTACGAGCAGTACTTC	CASSFIGTGYSYEQYF
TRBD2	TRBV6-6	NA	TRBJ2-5	TGTGCCAGCAGTTACTCTACCACGGGACTAGCGGTCGATGAGCAGTACTTC	CASSYSTTGLAVDEQYF
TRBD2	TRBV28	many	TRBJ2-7	TGTGCCAGCAGCCCTATGGGGGGACTAGCGGGCAAAAGCTCCTACGAGCAGTACTTC	CASSPMGGLAGKSSYEQYF